Listed below are T cell receptor beta chains from one sample, sequenced in a study of Tregs in tolerant kidney transplant recipients. Assay used: immunoSEQ multiplex PCR; TCRdb lists only in-frame clones, some missing. The sample shows 1,500 or so clones, around 87% of them seen only once. Their cognate antigens are unknown. The specimen sequenced was CD4+ T cells from blood cultured with allogeneic cells. Receptor source: a human donor in good health. The CDR3 runs from the conserved cysteine through the conserved F or W. A D gene is named only where the DNA matches it firmly.

CASSEDRGRIRETQYF	TGCGCCAGCAGCGAAGACAGGGGTAGAATTAGGGAGACCCAGTACTTC	TRBV5-1	TRBD1	TRBJ2-5
CASSAGQVAGNTIYF	TGTGCCAGCAGTGCCGGACAGGTCGCGGGAAACACCATATATTTT	TRBV7-8	TRBD1	TRBJ1-3
CASRTGQDTGELFF	TGTGCCAGCAGAACCGGACAGGACACCGGGGAGCTGTTTTTT	TRBV11-2	TRBD1	TRBJ2-2
CASSLGGTAFDRNQPQHF	TGTGCCAGCAGCTTGGGCGGGACAGCCTTTGATCGCAATCAGCCCCAGCATTTT	TRBV5-6	TRBD1	TRBJ1-5
CSVTSGGANVLTF	TGCAGCGTTACCTCCGGAGGGGCCAACGTCCTGACTTTC	TRBV29-1	NA	TRBJ2-6
CASSLRGNPGRGRYGYTF	TGTGCCAGCAGTTTAAGGGGAAATCCAGGAAGAGGACGATATGGCTACACCTTC	TRBV27	NA	TRBJ1-2
CASSKISMVGTDTQYF	TGTGCCAGCAGCAAAATTAGTATGGTCGGCACAGATACGCAGTATTTT	TRBV5-4	NA	TRBJ2-3
CASSYSDLSYEQYF	TGTGCCAGCAGTTACTCCGATCTCTCCTACGAGCAGTACTTC	TRBV6-6	NA	TRBJ2-7
CASVDSGRWSEQFF	TGTGCCAGCGTCGATAGCGGGAGGTGGAGTGAGCAGTTCTTC	TRBV6-4	TRBD2	TRBJ2-1
CASSSGQGLTLAPLHF	TGCGCCAGCAGCTCGGGACAGGGCCTTACATTGGCACCCCTCCACTTT	TRBV5-1	TRBD1	TRBJ1-6
CASRPSGDRGGYTF	TGTGCCAGCAGACCGAGTGGGGACAGGGGTGGCTACACCTTC	TRBV6-5	TRBD1	TRBJ1-2
CASSQDRANYGYTF	TGTGCCAGCAGCCAAGACAGAGCTAACTATGGCTACACCTTC	TRBV27	NA	TRBJ1-2
CASTVGQGAQETQYF	TGTGCCAGCACCGTGGGACAGGGGGCTCAAGAGACCCAGTACTTC	TRBV7-8	TRBD1	TRBJ2-5
CASSSPRGGMTDTQYF	TGCGCCAGCAGTTCCCCCAGGGGAGGTATGACAGATACGCAGTATTTT	TRBV10-1	NA	TRBJ2-3
CASSEPGHPNTEAFF	TGCGCCAGCAGTGAGCCTGGACACCCGAACACTGAAGCTTTCTTT	TRBV10-2	NA	TRBJ1-1
CASSSYDEQFF	TGTGCCAGCAGCTCCTACGATGAGCAGTTCTTC	TRBV11-2	NA	TRBJ2-1
CASSRWERSSYNEQFF	TGTGCCAGCTCACGTTGGGAGCGAAGCTCCTACAATGAGCAGTTCTTC	TRBV18	NA	TRBJ2-1